This T cell receptor beta chain was retrieved from a study of shared clonotypes between healthy human individuals. Whole-study findings and limits: Naive subsets typically showed greater estimated richness than memory subsets.

Sequencing used immunoSEQ multiplex PCR; TCRdb keeps in-frame clones, though not all of them. The sample has about a million clones, approximately 70% seen once; the top ten hold approximately 1.5%. V was clipped by 5 bases and J by 0 bases, with 16 bases between them. CDR3 length: 16 amino acids. CDR1 and CDR2 from the germline V gene are LNHDA and SQIVND (reference sequence). To note about this clone: Its antigen is not known.

The receptor was derived from a man younger than 35 in good health. The chain uses TRBV19 and TRBJ2-5; D is perhaps TRBD2 (6 bases). Sequenced: memory CD4+ T cells sorted from blood. Subset described: CD45RA-negative fraction. The CDR3 nucleotides are TGTGCCAGTAGTCGGTCCCCAGCGGGCTACCAAGAGACCCAGTACTTC. Translating gives CASSRSPAGYQETQYF. The full variable domain, its missing parts supplied by reference TRBV19 and TRBJ2-5, is DGGITQSPKYLFRKEGQNVTLSCEQNLNHDAMYWYRQDPGQGLRLIYYSQIVNDFQKGDIAEGYSVSREKKESFPLTVTSAQKNPTAFYLCASSRSPAGYQETQYFGPGTRLLVL.